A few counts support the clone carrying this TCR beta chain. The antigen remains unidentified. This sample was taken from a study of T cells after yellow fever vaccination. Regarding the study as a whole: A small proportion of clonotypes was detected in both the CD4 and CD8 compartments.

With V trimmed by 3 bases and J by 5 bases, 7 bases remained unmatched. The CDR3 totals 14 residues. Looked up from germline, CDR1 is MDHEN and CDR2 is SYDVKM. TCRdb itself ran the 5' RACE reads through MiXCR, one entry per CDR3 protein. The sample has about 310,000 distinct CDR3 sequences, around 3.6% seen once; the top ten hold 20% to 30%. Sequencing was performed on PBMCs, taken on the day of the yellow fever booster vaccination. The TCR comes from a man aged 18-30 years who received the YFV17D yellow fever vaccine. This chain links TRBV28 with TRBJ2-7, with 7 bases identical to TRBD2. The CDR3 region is CASSFAGEDNEQYV. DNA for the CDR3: TGTGCCAGCAGTTTCGCGGGGGAGGATAACGAGCAGTACGTC.